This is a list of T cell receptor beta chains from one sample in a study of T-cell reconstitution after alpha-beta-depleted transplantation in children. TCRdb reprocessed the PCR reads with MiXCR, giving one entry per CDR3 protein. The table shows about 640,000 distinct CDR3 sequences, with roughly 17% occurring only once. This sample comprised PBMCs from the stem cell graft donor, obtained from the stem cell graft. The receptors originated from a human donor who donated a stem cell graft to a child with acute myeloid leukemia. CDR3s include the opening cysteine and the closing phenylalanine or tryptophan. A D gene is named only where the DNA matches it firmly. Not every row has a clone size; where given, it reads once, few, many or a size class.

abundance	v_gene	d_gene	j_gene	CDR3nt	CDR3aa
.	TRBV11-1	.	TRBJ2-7	TGTGCCAGCAGCTTAAACTATGGGGCGGGGCTTTCCTACGAGCAGTACTTC	CASSLNYGAGLSYEQYF
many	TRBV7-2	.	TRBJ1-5	TGTGCCAGCAGCTTAGGGGGCCACAGGGTGGCTCAGCCCCAGCATTTT	CASSLGGHRVAQPQHF
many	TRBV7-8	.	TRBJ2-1	TGTGCCAGCAGCTTAGCGCTGACAGTGGGCCTATCTGAGCAGTTCTTC	CASSLALTVGLSEQFF
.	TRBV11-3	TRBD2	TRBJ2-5	TGTGCCAGCAGCGACCGGACTAGCGGGGGCCAAGAGACCCAGTACTTC	CASSDRTSGGQETQYF
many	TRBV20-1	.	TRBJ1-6	TGCAGTGCTAATCGAGCATACGTAAATTCACCCCTCCACTTT	CSANRAYVNSPLHF
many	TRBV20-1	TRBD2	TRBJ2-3	TGCAGTGCTTGGGGAGGGGGCACAGATACGCAGTATTTT	CSAWGGGTDTQYF
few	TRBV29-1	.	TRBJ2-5	TGCAGCGTGAAAAGGGTCGGGACACCTCAAGAGACCCAGTACTTC	CSVKRVGTPQETQYF
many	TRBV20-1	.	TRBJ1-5	TGCAGTGCTAGAAAAATAATGGGTCAGCCCCAGCATTTT	CSARKIMGQPQHF
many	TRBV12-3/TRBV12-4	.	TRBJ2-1	TGTGCCAGCAGTCCCCGGAACCATGCGTACGATGAGCAGTTCTTC	CASSPRNHAYDEQFF
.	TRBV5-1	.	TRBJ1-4	TGCGCCAGCACCGGACCTAATGAAAAACTGTTTTTT	CASTGPNEKLFF
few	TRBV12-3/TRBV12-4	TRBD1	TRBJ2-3	TGTGCCAGCAGCCCAGGGGGCGAGGATACGCAGTATTTT	CASSPGGEDTQYF
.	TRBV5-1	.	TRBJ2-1	TGCGCCAGCAGCCCCGGGGGAGTGGATGAGCAGTTCTTC	CASSPGGVDEQFF
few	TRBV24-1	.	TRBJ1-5	TGTGCCACCAGTGATCGGAACGGCCGGACCAATCAGCCCCAGCATTTT	CATSDRNGRTNQPQHF
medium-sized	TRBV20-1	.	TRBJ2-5	TGCAGTGGAACTTTCCTGGGGACCCAGTACTTC	CSGTFLGTQYF
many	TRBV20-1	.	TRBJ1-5	TGCAGTGCTAGAGATCTGTGGGGCAATCAGCCCCAGCATTTT	CSARDLWGNQPQHF
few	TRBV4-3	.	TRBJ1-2	TGCGCCAGCAGCCAAGATTCTACAGGGTTTGGCTACACCTTC	CASSQDSTGFGYTF
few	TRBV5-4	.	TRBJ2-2	TGTGCCAGCAGCTTAGACAGCAAGGGGTCCGGGGAGCTGTTTTTT	CASSLDSKGSGELFF
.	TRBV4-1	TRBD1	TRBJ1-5	TGCGCCAGCAGCCAAGACGGTGACAGGGGGATCAATCAGCCCCAGCATTTT	CASSQDGDRGINQPQHF
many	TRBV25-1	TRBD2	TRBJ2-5	TGTGCCAGCCGTCCCGGGGGGGCTTTGGTCAATCTCCAGACCCAGTACTTC	CASRPGGALVNLQTQYF
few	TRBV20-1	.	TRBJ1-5	TGCAGTGCTCCCTCTGGGGGGGAGCAGCCCCAGCATTTT	CSAPSGGEQPQHF
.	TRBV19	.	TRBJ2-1	TGTGCCAGTAGTAGCGTTGGCCAGCTGACCTACAATGAGCAGTTCTTC	CASSSVGQLTYNEQFF
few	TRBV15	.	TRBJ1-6	TGTGCCACCGGGGAAGCGAGCCATTCACCCCTCCACTTT	CATGEASHSPLHF
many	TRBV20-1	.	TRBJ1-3	TGCAGTGCTAGAGATCTACGGTCCTCTGGAAACACCATATATTTT	CSARDLRSSGNTIYF
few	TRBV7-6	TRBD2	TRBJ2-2	TGTGCCAGCAGCTTAGCGGTACTAGCGGGGAACACCGGGGAGCTGTTTTTT	CASSLAVLAGNTGELFF
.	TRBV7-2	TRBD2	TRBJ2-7	TGTGCCAGCAGCCAACTGGGGGGGACCACCTACGAGCAGTACTTC	CASSQLGGTTYEQYF
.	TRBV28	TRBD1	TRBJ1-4	TGTGCCAGCAGTTGGGACAGTCTTGCAACTAATGAAAAACTGTTTTTT	CASSWDSLATNEKLFF
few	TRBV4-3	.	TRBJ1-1	TGCGCCAGCAGCCAAGAGGAGCTCCTGGGGACTGAAGCTTTCTTT	CASSQEELLGTEAFF
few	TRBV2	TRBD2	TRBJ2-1	TGTGCCAGCAGTGAAGGACTAGCGGGGGGATCCCGGGATGAGCAGTTCTTC	CASSEGLAGGSRDEQFF
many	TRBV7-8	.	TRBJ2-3	TGTGCCAGCAGCACAAGAGCTGCAGATACGCAGTATTTT	CASSTRAADTQYF
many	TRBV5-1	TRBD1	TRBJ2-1	TGCGCCAGCAGCGAAAGGACAGGGTTCAATGAGCAGTTCTTC	CASSERTGFNEQFF
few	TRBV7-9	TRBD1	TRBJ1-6	TGTGCCAGCAGCTTGAGGGGGCAGGGATCACCCCTCCACTTT	CASSLRGQGSPLHF